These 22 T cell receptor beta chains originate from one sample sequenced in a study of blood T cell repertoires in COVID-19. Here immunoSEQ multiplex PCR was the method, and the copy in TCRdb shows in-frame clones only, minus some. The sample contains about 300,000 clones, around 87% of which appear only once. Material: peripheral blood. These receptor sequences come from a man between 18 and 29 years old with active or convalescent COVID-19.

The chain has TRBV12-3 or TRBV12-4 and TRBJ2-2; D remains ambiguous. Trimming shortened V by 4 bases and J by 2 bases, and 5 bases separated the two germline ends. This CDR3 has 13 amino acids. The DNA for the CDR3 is TGTGCCAGCAGTTCAACAAACACCGGGGAGCTGTTTTTT. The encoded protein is CASSSTNTGELFF.

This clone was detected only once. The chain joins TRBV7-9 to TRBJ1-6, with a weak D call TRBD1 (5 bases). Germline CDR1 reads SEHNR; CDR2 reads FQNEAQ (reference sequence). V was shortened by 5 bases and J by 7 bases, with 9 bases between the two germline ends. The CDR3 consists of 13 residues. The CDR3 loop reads CASSKPGNSPLHF. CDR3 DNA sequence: TGTGCCAGCAGCAAGCCAGGGAATTCACCCCTCCACTTT.

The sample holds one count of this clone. CDR3 region: CASSPGQGAEQYF. The CDR3 DNA sequence: TGTGCCAGCAGTCCGGGACAGGGGGCCGAGCAGTACTTC. The chain recombines TRBV12-3 or TRBV12-4 with TRBJ2-7, with 12 bases that match TRBD1. The CDR3 runs to 13 residues. V lost 5 bases and J lost 6; bases outside the gene matches: 2.

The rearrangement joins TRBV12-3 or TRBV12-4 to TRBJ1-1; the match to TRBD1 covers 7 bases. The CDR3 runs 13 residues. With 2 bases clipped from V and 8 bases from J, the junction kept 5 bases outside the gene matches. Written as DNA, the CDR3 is TGTGCCAGCAGTTTATTTCCCAGGGGGGAAGCTTTCTTT. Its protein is CASSLFPRGEAFF.

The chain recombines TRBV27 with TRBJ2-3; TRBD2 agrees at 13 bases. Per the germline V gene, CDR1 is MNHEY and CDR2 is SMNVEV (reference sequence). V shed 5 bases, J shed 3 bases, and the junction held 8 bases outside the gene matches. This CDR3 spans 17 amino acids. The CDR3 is CASSRQTSGRWTDTQYF. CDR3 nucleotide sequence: TGTGCCAGCAGTCGTCAGACTAGCGGGAGGTGGACAGATACGCAGTATTTT.

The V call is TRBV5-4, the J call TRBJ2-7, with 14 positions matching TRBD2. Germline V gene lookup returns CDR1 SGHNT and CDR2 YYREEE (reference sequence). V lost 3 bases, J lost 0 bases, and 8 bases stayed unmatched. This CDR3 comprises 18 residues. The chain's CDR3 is CASSSGLAGGSSSYEQYF. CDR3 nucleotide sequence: TGTGCCAGCAGCTCCGGACTAGCGGGAGGTTCGAGCTCCTACGAGCAGTACTTC.

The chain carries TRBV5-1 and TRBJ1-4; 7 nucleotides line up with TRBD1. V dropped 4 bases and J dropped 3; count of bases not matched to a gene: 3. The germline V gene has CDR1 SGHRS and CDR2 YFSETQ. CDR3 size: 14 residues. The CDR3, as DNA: TGCGCCAGCAGCACCGGGACAGCTAATGAAAAACTGTTTTTT. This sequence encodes CASSTGTANEKLFF.

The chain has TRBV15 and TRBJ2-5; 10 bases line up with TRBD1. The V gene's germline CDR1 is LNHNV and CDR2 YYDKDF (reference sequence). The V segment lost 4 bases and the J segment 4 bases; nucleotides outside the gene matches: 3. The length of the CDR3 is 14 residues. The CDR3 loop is CATSNRDRGETQYF. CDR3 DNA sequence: TGTGCCACCAGCAACCGGGACAGGGGAGAGACCCAGTACTTC.

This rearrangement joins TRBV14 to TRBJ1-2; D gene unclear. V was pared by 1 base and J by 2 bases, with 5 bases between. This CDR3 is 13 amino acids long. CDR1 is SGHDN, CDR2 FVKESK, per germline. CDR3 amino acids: CASSQVGNYGYTF. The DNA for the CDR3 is TGTGCCAGCAGCCAAGTCGGGAACTATGGCTACACCTTC.

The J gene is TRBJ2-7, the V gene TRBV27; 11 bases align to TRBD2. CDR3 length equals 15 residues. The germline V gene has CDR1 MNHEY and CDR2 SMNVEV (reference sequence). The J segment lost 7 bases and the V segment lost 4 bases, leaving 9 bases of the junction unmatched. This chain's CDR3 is CASSSTSGGSGEQYF. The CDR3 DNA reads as TGTGCCAGCAGTTCCACTAGCGGGGGATCGGGAGAGCAGTACTTC.

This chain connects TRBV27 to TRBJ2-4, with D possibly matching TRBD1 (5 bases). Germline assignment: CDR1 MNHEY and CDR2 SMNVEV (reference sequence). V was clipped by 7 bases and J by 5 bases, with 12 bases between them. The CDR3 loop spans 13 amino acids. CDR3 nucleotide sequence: TGTGCCAGCAAAGACAGATACCAAAACATTCAGTACTTC. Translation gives CASKDRYQNIQYF.

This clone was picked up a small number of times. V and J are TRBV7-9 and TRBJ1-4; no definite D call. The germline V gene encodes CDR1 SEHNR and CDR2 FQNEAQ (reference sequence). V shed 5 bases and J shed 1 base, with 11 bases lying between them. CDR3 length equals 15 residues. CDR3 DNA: TGTGCCAGCAGCCCAATCGGGGAAACTAATGAAAAACTGTTTTTT. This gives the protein CASSPIGETNEKLFF.

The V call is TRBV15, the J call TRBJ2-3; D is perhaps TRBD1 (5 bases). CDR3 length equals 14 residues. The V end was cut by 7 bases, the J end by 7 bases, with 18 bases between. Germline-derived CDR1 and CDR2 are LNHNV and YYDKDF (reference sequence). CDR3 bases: TGTGCCACCATGCTAGGCACAGACAGAAATACGCAGTATTTT. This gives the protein CATMLGTDRNTQYF.

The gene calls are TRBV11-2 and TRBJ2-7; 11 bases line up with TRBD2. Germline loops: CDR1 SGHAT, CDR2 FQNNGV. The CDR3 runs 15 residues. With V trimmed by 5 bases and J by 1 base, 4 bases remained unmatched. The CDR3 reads CASSHRLAGSYEQYF. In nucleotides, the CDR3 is TGTGCCAGCAGCCACAGACTAGCGGGGTCCTACGAGCAGTACTTC.

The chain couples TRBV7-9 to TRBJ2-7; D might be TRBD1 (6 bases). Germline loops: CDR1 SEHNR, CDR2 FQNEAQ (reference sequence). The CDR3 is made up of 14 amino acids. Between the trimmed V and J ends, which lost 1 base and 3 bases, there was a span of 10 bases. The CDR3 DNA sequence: TGTGCCAGCAGCTTAGGGACAGTGAACTACGAGCAGTACTTC. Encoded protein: CASSLGTVNYEQYF.

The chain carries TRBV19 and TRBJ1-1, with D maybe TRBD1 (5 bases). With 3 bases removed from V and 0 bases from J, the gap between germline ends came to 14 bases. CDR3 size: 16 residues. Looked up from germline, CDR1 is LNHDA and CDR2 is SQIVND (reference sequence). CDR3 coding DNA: TGTGCCAGTAGTATCGCGCGGGACGTGGTGAACACTGAAGCTTTCTTT. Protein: CASSIARDVVNTEAFF. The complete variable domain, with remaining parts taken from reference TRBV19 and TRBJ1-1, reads DGGITQSPKYLFRKEGQNVTLSCEQNLNHDAMYWYRQDPGQGLRLIYYSQIVNDFQKGDIAEGYSVSREKKESFPLTVTSAQKNPTAFYLCASSIARDVVNTEAFFGQGTRLTVV.

CDR3 DNA: TGTGCCACCAGTGATTTTGTTGGGGCCACGAAAGAGACCCAGTACTTC. Its translation: CATSDFVGATKETQYF. The J gene is TRBJ2-5, the V gene TRBV24-1; D possibly corresponds to TRBD1 (5 bases). CDR3 size: 16 residues. The germline gives CDR1 KGHDR, CDR2 SFDVKD. The germline V and J ends were trimmed by 1 base and 3 bases, with 14 bases remaining between them.

The chain's CDR3 is CASSIGNEQFF. In DNA form, the CDR3 reads TGTGCCAGCAGTATCGGGAATGAGCAGTTCTTC. The rearrangement links TRBV6-5 to TRBJ2-1; D unclear. V shed 5 bases and J shed 7 bases, with 6 bases lying between them. This CDR3 comprises 11 residues. Germline V gene sequence: CDR1 MNHEY, CDR2 SVGAGI.

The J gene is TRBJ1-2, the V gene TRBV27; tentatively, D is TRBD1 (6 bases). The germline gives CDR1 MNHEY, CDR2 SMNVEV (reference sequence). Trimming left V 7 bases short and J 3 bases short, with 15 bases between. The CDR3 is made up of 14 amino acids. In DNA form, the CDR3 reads TGTGCCAGCAATACAACCGGACAGCACTATGGCTACACCTTC. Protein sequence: CASNTTGQHYGYTF.

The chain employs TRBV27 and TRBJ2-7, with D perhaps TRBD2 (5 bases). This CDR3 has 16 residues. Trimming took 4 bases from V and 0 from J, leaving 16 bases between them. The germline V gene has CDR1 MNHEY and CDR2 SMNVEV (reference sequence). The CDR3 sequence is CASSSSGPPNSYEQYF. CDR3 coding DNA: TGTGCCAGCAGTTCCAGCGGCCCACCAAACTCCTACGAGCAGTACTTC.

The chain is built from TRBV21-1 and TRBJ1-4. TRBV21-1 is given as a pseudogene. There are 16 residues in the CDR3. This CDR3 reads CASSKARGWTNEKLFF. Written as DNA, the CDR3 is TGTGCCAGCAGCAAAGCGCGGGGGTGGACTAATGAAAAACTGTTTTTT.

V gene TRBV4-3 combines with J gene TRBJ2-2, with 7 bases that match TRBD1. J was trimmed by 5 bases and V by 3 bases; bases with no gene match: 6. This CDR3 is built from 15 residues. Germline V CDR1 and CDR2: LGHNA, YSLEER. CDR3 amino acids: CASSQGQSFTGELFF. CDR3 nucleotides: TGCGCCAGCAGCCAGGGACAGTCTTTTACCGGGGAGCTGTTTTTT.